Listed here are 32 T cell receptor beta chains from one sample, sequenced in a study of neurological immune-mediated disorders. One entry per CDR3 protein results from TCRdb running MiXCR on the 5' RACE reads. The sample has 50,000 to 55,000 distinct CDR3 sequences, about 9.4% seen once. The specimen was PBMCs. The receptors were sampled from a man in his 70s with HTLV-1-associated myelopathy (HAM/TSP).

This clonotype has ten or more counts. The rearrangement joins TRBV28 to TRBJ2-7, with 7 nucleotides matching TRBD1. This CDR3 contains 19 residues. CDR1 is MDHEN and CDR2 is SYDVKM in the germline V gene. Trimming removed 3 bases from V and 2 bases from J; junction bases left unmatched: 19. The CDR3 DNA sequence: TGTGCCAGCAGTTTCGTACGTCGAGGGGGCACTCCTATTACCTACGAGCAGTACTTC. Residues: CASSFVRRGGTPITYEQYF.

This clonotype was found many times. J is TRBJ2-3 and V is TRBV9; 10 bases agree with TRBD1. Germline CDR1 reads SGDLS; CDR2 reads YYNGEE. V lost 0 bases to trimming and J lost 4 bases; unmatched junction nucleotides: 5. The CDR3 runs to 16 residues. The CDR3: CASSVVGDRGADTQYF. In nucleotides, the CDR3 is TGTGCCAGCAGCGTAGTGGGGGACAGGGGAGCAGATACGCAGTATTTT.

This clonotype was counted ten times or more. The chain recombines TRBV24-1 with TRBJ2-7, with D maybe TRBD1 (5 bases). The germline CDR1 and CDR2 sequences are KGHDR and SFDVKD. The CDR3 contains 15 residues. V was trimmed by 3 bases and J by 9 bases, leaving 20 bases between them. The CDR3 DNA follows: TGTGCCACCAGTGATCCGATTCTGACAGCTGGGGTGCAGTACTTC. It is translated as CATSDPILTAGVQYF.

Turning to this clonotype: This clone may be a read error of a much larger clone one base away. The chain recombines TRBV20-1 with TRBJ2-1; 12 nucleotides align to TRBD2. In germline, CDR1 is DFQATT, CDR2 SNEGSKA (reference sequence). The CDR3 consists of 15 residues. DNA for the CDR3: TGCAGTGCTGAACGGCCTAGCGGGAGGGCGAATGAGCGGTTCTTC. Translating gives CSAERPSGRANERFF.

This clonotype was counted many times. The V and J genes are TRBV27 and TRBJ2-7; maybe TRBD2 (6 bases). CDR1 and CDR2 (germline): MNHEY, SMNVEV (reference sequence). This CDR3 has 15 amino acids. Trimming pared 7 bases from V and 3 bases from J, leaving 19 bases between. The CDR3 protein is CASTNPGSGRYEQYF. CDR3 in DNA: TGTGCCAGCACCAATCCGGGCAGCGGGCGCTACGAGCAGTACTTC.

This clonotype is medium-sized (0.01 to 0.1%) within its sample. The gene calls are TRBV28 and TRBJ2-2, with a possible D match to TRBD2 (6 bases). The CDR3 extends over 15 amino acids. Per germline, CDR1 MDHEN and CDR2 SYDVKM. V lost 5 bases and J lost 4, with 14 bases in between. CDR3 residues: CASSTSGTGTGELFF. Written as DNA, the CDR3 is TGTGCCAGCAGTACATCCGGGACTGGCACCGGGGAGCTGTTTTTT. Combining the CDR3 with reference TRBV28 and TRBJ2-2 gives the whole variable domain DVKVTQSSRYLVKRTGEKVFLECVQDMDHENMFWYRQDPGLGLRLIYFSYDVKMKEKGDIPEGYSVSREKKERFSLILESASTNQTSMYLCASSTSGTGTGELFFGEGSRLTVL.

This clonotype was counted ten times or more. V is TRBV7-9 and J is TRBJ1-1; a possible D gene is TRBD1 (5 bases). Germline loops: CDR1 SEHNR, CDR2 FQNEAQ (reference sequence). The V gene lost 5 bases and the J gene lost 8 bases, with 15 bases spanning the gap. The length of the CDR3 is 13 residues. CDR3 DNA: TGTGCCAGCAGCCCCAAAGGGGCTCACGAAGCTTTCTTT. Its translation: CASSPKGAHEAFF. Based on the CDR3 plus reference TRBV7-9 and TRBJ1-1, the full variable domain is DTGVSQNPRHKITKRGQNVTFRCDPISEHNRLYWYRQTLGQGPEFLTYFQNEAQLEKSRLLSDRFSAERPKGSFSTLEIQRTEQGDSAMYLCASSPKGAHEAFFGQGTRLTVV.

The table lists this clonotype with many counts. The gene calls are TRBV4-3 and TRBJ1-2; D not certain. This CDR3 is built from 15 residues. From germline, CDR1 is LGHNA and CDR2 YSLEER. With 5 bases removed from V and 2 bases from J, the gap between germline ends came to 15 bases. CDR3 coding DNA: TGCGCCAGCAGCGAGCAGGTCGGGATCAACTATGGCTACACCTTC. Its translation is CASSEQVGINYGYTF.

Points on this clonotype: The germline gene is not matched at one end of the junction; a read error may be the cause. The genes are TRBV5-1 and TRBJ2-2; a possible D gene is TRBD2 (6 bases). The germline V gene encodes CDR1 SGHRS and CDR2 YFSETQ. The CDR3 has 14 amino acids. CDR3 in DNA: TGCGCCAGCAGCTTGCGGGAGCACACCCGGGAGCTGTCTTTT. This codes for CASSLREHTRELSF.

This clonotype was observed at least ten times. V gene TRBV3-1 combines with J gene TRBJ2-7; D gene ambiguous. The CDR3 loop spans 14 amino acids. Trimming took off 0 bases at V and 0 bases at J, with 6 bases between the two ends. Germline V gives CDR1 LGHDT, CDR2 YNNKEL (reference sequence). In DNA form, the CDR3 reads TGTGCCAGCAGCCAAGACAAGAGCTCCTACGAGCAGTACTTC. Residues: CASSQDKSSYEQYF.

This clonotype was detected ten times or more. This rearrangement joins TRBV19 to TRBJ1-4; a weak D match, TRBD1 (5 bases). Looked up from germline, CDR1 is LNHDA and CDR2 is SQIVND (reference sequence). This CDR3 region has 14 residues. Trimming removed 7 bases at V and 8 bases at J, with 17 bases between. This CDR3 is CASTKGGTQEKLFF. The CDR3, as DNA: TGTGCCAGTACCAAGGGAGGGACTCAGGAAAAACTGTTTTTT.

This clonotype was detected many times. The chain recombines TRBV9 with TRBJ1-4; D gene uncertain. The germline gives CDR1 SGDLS, CDR2 YYNGEE. This CDR3 region has 14 residues. Trimming took off 2 bases at V and 7 bases at J, with 12 bases between the two ends. CDR3 nucleotide sequence: TGTGCCAGCAGCGTTGGAGGGCGGGGTGAAAAACTGTTTTTT. Encoded protein: CASSVGGRGEKLFF. Drawing the rest from reference TRBV9 and TRBJ1-4, the complete variable domain is DSGVTQTPKHLITATGQRVTLRCSPRSGDLSVYWYQQSLDQGLQFLIQYYNGEERAKGNILERFSAQQFPDLHSELNLSSLELGDSALYFCASSVGGRGEKLFFGSGTQLSVL.

This clonotype was recorded many times. The chain recombines TRBV5-5 with TRBJ2-1; D is tentatively TRBD1 or TRBD2 (5 bases each). V was trimmed by 3 bases and J by 7 bases, leaving 11 bases between them. CDR1 and CDR2 (germline): SGHKS, YYEKEE (reference sequence). This CDR3 comprises 13 residues. This CDR3 reads CASSWDAWNEQFF. The CDR3 bases are TGTGCCAGCAGCTGGGACGCCTGGAATGAGCAGTTCTTC.

The table lists this clonotype with many counts. The chain has TRBV7-2 and TRBJ1-1, with D possibly matching TRBD1 (5 bases). V was shortened by 5 bases and J by 11 bases, with 21 bases between the two germline ends. CDR3 size: 14 residues. In germline, CDR1 is SGHTA, CDR2 FQGNSA. The CDR3 sequence is CASSIGGEPRGAFF. For the CDR3, the DNA is TGTGCCAGCAGCATCGGGGGGGAACCTAGAGGGGCTTTCTTT.

This clonotype was picked up many times. The rearrangement links TRBV12-3 or TRBV12-4 to TRBJ2-6; no clear D gene. This CDR3 region has 14 residues. The V gene lost 8 bases and the J gene lost 0 bases, with 8 bases spanning the gap. This chain's CDR3 is CASLYLSGANVLTF. In DNA form, the CDR3 reads TGTGCCAGCTTATATCTCTCTGGGGCCAACGTCCTGACTTTC.

This clonotype is labeled as medium-sized. The chain joins TRBV5-1 to TRBJ2-7; 7 bases are a match to TRBD1. The length of the CDR3 is 14 residues. Germline CDR1 and CDR2: SGHRS and YFSETQ. The junction had 7 bases not matched to a gene; V was cut back by 5 bases and J by 2 bases. The CDR3 bases are TGCGCCAGCAGTCCACAGGGGCGAACCTACGAGCAGTACTTC. Translation: CASSPQGRTYEQYF.

This clonotype has a count of ten or more. The chain combines TRBV6-2 or TRBV6-3 with TRBJ2-5; D may correspond to TRBD1 or TRBD2 (5 bases each). V lost 5 bases and J lost 3, with 19 bases in between. This CDR3 comprises 16 residues. Germline CDR1 MNHEY, CDR2 SVGEGT. Here the CDR3 DNA reads TGTGCCAGCAGTCGAGGGGAACTTACCGTAAAAGAGACCCAGTACTTC. Its protein is CASSRGELTVKETQYF.

At least ten counts were recorded for this clonotype. V and J are TRBV11-2 and TRBJ2-7; perhaps TRBD2 as D (5 bases). This CDR3 spans 12 amino acids. Germline V gives CDR1 SGHAT, CDR2 FQNNGV. V was trimmed by 1 base and J by 11 bases, leaving 12 bases between them. CDR3 DNA: TGTGCCAGCAGCTTAGCTGCGGGCCGGGAGTACTTC. It encodes CASSLAAGREYF. Looking up the rest from reference TRBV11-2 and TRBJ2-7 gives the full variable domain: EAGVAQSPRYKIIEKRQSVAFWCNPISGHATLYWYQQILGQGPKLLIQFQNNGVVDDSQLPKDRFSAERLKGVDSTLKIQPAKLEDSAVYLCASSLAAGREYFGPGTRLTVT.

This clonotype was seen repeatedly, ten times or more. The rearrangement joins TRBV6-6 to TRBJ2-4; 9 bases match TRBD1. This CDR3 spans 17 amino acids. Germline values: CDR1 MNHNY, CDR2 SVGAGI (reference sequence). V dropped 5 bases and J dropped 0; count of bases not matched to a gene: 8. The CDR3: CASSSPGQGPAKNIQYF. The CDR3 DNA reads as TGTGCCAGCAGTAGCCCGGGACAGGGCCCAGCCAAAAACATTCAGTACTTC.

This clonotype was seen many times. The chain uses TRBV5-5 and TRBJ2-1, with 10 bases identical to TRBD1. J lost 6 bases, V lost 4 bases, and 7 bases had no gene match. CDR1 and CDR2 from the germline V gene are SGHKS and YYEKEE (reference sequence). CDR3 length: 15 amino acids. The CDR3 DNA sequence: TGTGCCAGCAGCACGGCCGGGACAGGGGCCAATGAGCAGTTCTTC. Residues: CASSTAGTGANEQFF.

Ten or more counts support this clonotype. V usage is TRBV20-1 and J usage is TRBJ2-2; unclear D gene. This CDR3 contains 14 residues. Germline V gives CDR1 DFQATT, CDR2 SNEGSKA (reference sequence). The V and J ends lost 4 bases and 0 bases respectively, with 9 bases between them. The chain's CDR3 is CSAMPAANTGELFF. CDR3 DNA sequence: TGCAGTGCTATGCCAGCCGCGAACACCGGGGAGCTGTTTTTT.

This clonotype was seen ten or more times. The J gene is TRBJ2-3, the V gene TRBV12-3 or TRBV12-4; tentative D call: TRBD2 (5 bases). The V end was cut by 4 bases, the J end by 4 bases, with 12 bases between. The CDR3 covers 14 residues. For the CDR3, the DNA is TGTGCCAGCAGTTCCGAGCGGAGTTCAGATACGCAGTATTTT. Translation gives CASSSERSSDTQYF.

This clonotype was found a few times. The chain has TRBV19 and TRBJ2-3; D unclear. CDR3 length equals 12 residues. V was cut by 5 bases and J by 2 bases, with 5 bases left in between. The germline V gene encodes CDR1 LNHDA and CDR2 SQIVND (reference sequence). Here the CDR3 DNA reads TGTGCCAGTAGTCCTCCCACAGATACGCAGTATTTT. This codes for CASSPPTDTQYF.

At least ten counts were recorded for this clonotype. V gene TRBV7-2 combines with J gene TRBJ1-5; no firm D call. The CDR3 covers 12 residues. Germline-derived CDR1 and CDR2 are SGHTA and FQGNSA. V gave up 5 bases and J gave up 6 bases, with 8 bases separating them. The DNA of the CDR3 is TGTGCCAGCAGCCCCCGGAGTCAGCCCCAGCATTTT. It specifies CASSPRSQPQHF.

This clonotype has ten or more counts. CDR3 DNA sequence: TGCGCCAGCAGCCAGGGACTAGCGGGAGAGCAGTTCTTC. As protein: CASSQGLAGEQFF. J is TRBJ2-1 and V is TRBV4-3; 13 bases agree with TRBD2. Germline CDR1 is LGHNA and CDR2 is YSLEER. The V and J ends lost 3 bases and 10 bases, in that order; junction bases with no gene match: 0. The CDR3 loop spans 13 amino acids.

This clonotype was found many times. The rearrangement uses TRBV7-8 and TRBJ1-6, with D perhaps matching TRBD1 (6 bases). Per the germline V gene, CDR1 is SGHVS and CDR2 is FQNEAQ. The CDR3 loop spans 13 amino acids. V gave up 7 bases and J gave up 7 bases, with 11 bases separating them. The CDR3 sequence: CASIARGNSPLHF. The CDR3 DNA sequence: TGTGCCAGCATCGCTAGGGGGAATTCACCCCTCCACTTT.

This clonotype was observed at least ten times. V usage is TRBV15 and J usage is TRBJ2-1; D gene uncertain. Trimming cost V 1 base and J 0 bases, with 4 bases left between them. The length of the CDR3 is 14 residues. CDR1 and CDR2 (germline): LNHNV, YYDKDF (reference sequence). This chain's CDR3 is CATSRVSSYNEQFF. CDR3 in DNA: TGTGCCACCAGCAGAGTAAGCTCCTACAATGAGCAGTTCTTC.

This clonotype occurred many times. The V call is TRBV7-9, the J call TRBJ1-2; TRBD1 agrees at 7 bases. The CDR3 is made up of 11 amino acids. Germline-derived CDR1 and CDR2 are SEHNR and FQNEAQ (reference sequence). J lost 14 bases, V lost 5 bases, and 8 bases had no gene match. CDR3 residues: CASSPSRGQTF. The CDR3 DNA reads TGTGCCAGCAGCCCTTCGAGGGGGCAAACCTTC.

This clonotype was recorded many times. The V call is TRBV6-1, the J call TRBJ2-2; the D gene is possibly TRBD1 (5 bases). The CDR3 has 14 residues. Germline-derived CDR1 and CDR2 are MNHNS and SASEGT. V shed 7 bases and J shed 5 bases, with 14 bases lying between them. Here the CDR3 reads CASNFDRTTGELFF. The CDR3 region has the DNA TGTGCCAGCAACTTCGACAGAACGACCGGGGAGCTGTTTTTT.

This clonotype was recorded many times. The rearrangement links TRBV6-2 or TRBV6-3 to TRBJ2-7; D possibly corresponds to TRBD1 (5 bases). The CDR3 extends over 11 amino acids. V dropped 5 bases and J dropped 5 bases, with 7 bases sitting between them. Germline V gene lookup returns CDR1 MNHEY and CDR2 SVGEGT. The CDR3: CASSRQHEQYF. Here the CDR3 DNA reads TGTGCCAGCAGTCGACAGCACGAGCAGTACTTC.

This clonotype was seen at least ten times. The chain combines TRBV9 with TRBJ2-1; a possible D gene is TRBD2 (5 bases). Per germline, CDR1 SGDLS and CDR2 YYNGEE. V was pared by 0 bases and J by 1 base, with 8 bases between. This CDR3 region has 15 residues. CDR3: CASSVEAASYNEQFF. The CDR3 nucleotides are TGTGCCAGCAGCGTAGAAGCGGCTTCCTACAATGAGCAGTTCTTC.

This clonotype occurred many times. This chain connects TRBV12-3 or TRBV12-4 to TRBJ2-6, with D hard to call. Trimming took off 6 bases at V and 0 bases at J, with 6 bases between the two ends. The length of the CDR3 is 14 residues. CDR3 sequence: CASRTRSGANVLTF. The CDR3 DNA reads TGTGCCAGCAGAACACGCTCTGGGGCCAACGTCCTGACTTTC.